Below, 32 T cell receptor beta chains from the same sample are listed, as sequenced in a study of cytomegalovirus exposure and HLA in healthy donors. PCR used 60 Vbeta primers and 13 Jbeta primers. Assay: immunoSEQ multiplex PCR; the TCRdb copy retains only in-frame clones and omits some. The top ten clones hold around 9.1% of a sample with under 55,000 clones, 65% to 80% of them seen once. Sequenced: PBMCs. Source of these receptors: a woman between 50 and 59 years old in good health and CMV-seronegative.

In this sample, this clone turned up a few times. The CDR3 DNA follows: TGTGCCAGCAGCTTGGGGACAGGGTTCGTGGAGACCCAGTACTTC. Translating gives CASSLGTGFVETQYF. V usage is TRBV7-9 and J usage is TRBJ2-5, with 9 bases lining up with TRBD1. The CDR3 extends over 15 amino acids. J lost 5 bases, V lost 3 bases, and 7 bases had no gene match. The germline gives CDR1 SEHNR, CDR2 FQNEAQ (reference sequence).

DNA of the CDR3: TGTGCCAGCATCCTTGGCGGGAGGGCCGACGAGCAGTACTTC. Its protein is CASILGGRADEQYF. The chain carries TRBV28 and TRBJ2-7, with TRBD2 matching 9 bases. Germline lookup yields CDR1 MDHEN and CDR2 SYDVKM. This CDR3 has 14 residues. With 7 bases clipped from V and 5 bases from J, the junction kept 9 bases outside the gene matches. The full variable domain, completed using reference TRBV28 and TRBJ2-7, is DVKVTQSSRYLVKRTGEKVFLECVQDMDHENMFWYRQDPGLGLRLIYFSYDVKMKEKGDIPEGYSVSREKKERFSLILESASTNQTSMYLCASILGGRADEQYFGPGTRLTVT.

V is TRBV6-1 and J is TRBJ2-7, with a weak D call TRBD2 (6 bases). The CDR3 extends over 12 amino acids. Trimming cost V 10 bases and J 7 bases, with 17 bases left between them. Germline CDR1 is MNHNS and CDR2 is SASEGT. This CDR3 reads CAITKGAGEQYF. The CDR3 nucleotides are TGTGCCATCACGAAAGGGGCGGGAGAGCAGTACTTC.

V and J are TRBV5-1 and TRBJ2-7, with TRBD2 as a possible D gene (6 bases). Germline V lookup: CDR1 SGHRS, CDR2 YFSETQ. V lost 4 bases and J 0 bases, leaving 14 bases between the germline ends. There are 15 residues in the CDR3. The CDR3 sequence is CASSLFSGISYEQYF. CDR3 nucleotide sequence: TGCGCCAGCAGCCTTTTTAGCGGAATCTCCTACGAGCAGTACTTC.

The chain has TRBV7-2 and TRBJ2-1, with 8 nucleotides matching TRBD1. V dropped 7 bases and J dropped 7; count of bases not matched to a gene: 6. Germline V gives CDR1 SGHTA, CDR2 FQGNSA. This CDR3 region has 13 residues. The CDR3: CASTTGAGNEQFF. The CDR3 DNA is TGTGCCAGCACGACAGGGGCGGGTAATGAGCAGTTCTTC.

The chain links TRBV18 to TRBJ2-3, with 8 bases that match TRBD2. This CDR3 spans 16 amino acids. After removal of 3 bases from V and 0 bases from J, the junction contained 5 bases not matched to a gene. CDR1 and CDR2 from the germline V gene are KGHSH and LQKENI. CDR3 amino acids: CASSPAGGFSTDTQYF. The DNA of the CDR3 is TGTGCCAGCTCACCGGCGGGGGGTTTTAGCACAGATACGCAGTATTTT.

Only a few counts were recorded for this clone. The genes are TRBV5-3 and TRBJ1-1; D gene uncertain. TRBV5-3 is identified as an open reading frame with a role that is uncertain. The CDR3 length is 8 residues. The V gene lost 10 bases and the J gene lost 10 bases, with 8 bases spanning the gap. DNA of the CDR3: TGTGCCCCTAGCGGAGCTTTCTTT. Translation: CAPSGAFF.

The chain is built from TRBV10-3 and TRBJ2-5; a weak D match, TRBD2 (6 bases). From germline, CDR1 is ENHRY and CDR2 SYGVKD. The germline V and J ends were trimmed by 2 bases and 3 bases, with 13 bases remaining between them. The CDR3 has 15 amino acids. The CDR3 reads CAISEPGSAKETQYF. The CDR3 DNA is TGTGCCATCAGTGAGCCCGGGAGCGCCAAAGAGACCCAGTACTTC.

The V call is TRBV7-2, the J call TRBJ1-1, with 11 bases that match TRBD1. The germline V gene has CDR1 SGHTA and CDR2 FQGNSA. The CDR3 covers 14 residues. V lost 2 bases and J lost 5; bases outside the gene matches: 1. This chain's CDR3 is CASSLRDRGTEAFF. The CDR3 DNA is TGTGCCAGCAGCTTAAGGGACAGGGGGACTGAAGCTTTCTTT.

The chain is built from TRBV7-9 and TRBJ1-1, with TRBD1 matching over 7 bases. V was pared by 5 bases and J by 3 bases, with 9 bases of the junction left unmatched. CDR1 is SEHNR and CDR2 is FQNEAQ in the germline V gene (reference sequence). The CDR3 spans 15 residues. This CDR3 reads CASSPHLDRDTEAFF. The DNA of the CDR3 is TGTGCCAGCAGCCCCCACCTTGACAGGGACACTGAAGCTTTCTTT.

The chain carries TRBV9 and TRBJ2-2; TRBD2 matches at 8 bases. The CDR3 is 16 residues long. Germline assignment: CDR1 SGDLS and CDR2 YYNGEE. V dropped 2 bases and J dropped 0; count of bases not matched to a gene: 3. DNA for the CDR3: TGTGCCAGCAGCGTTAGCGGGATAACGAACACCGGGGAGCTGTTTTTT. Translating it yields CASSVSGITNTGELFF.

V is TRBV30 and J is TRBJ1-2, with 9 bases identical to TRBD1. The CDR3 runs 12 residues. In germline, CDR1 is GTSNPN, CDR2 SVGIG (reference sequence). V lost 7 bases to trimming and J lost 4 bases; unmatched junction nucleotides: 4. This CDR3 is CASRDRAYGYTF. The CDR3 DNA reads TGTGCCTCCCGGGACAGGGCCTATGGCTACACCTTC.

V is TRBV28 and J is TRBJ2-3, with 11 nucleotides matching TRBD2. The CDR3 extends over 17 amino acids. Germline V CDR1 and CDR2: MDHEN, SYDVKM. The V segment lost 1 base and the J segment 6 bases; nucleotides outside the gene matches: 9. The CDR3 nucleotides are TGTGCCAGCAGTTTATCCCTAGGTAGCGGGGGGGCGGATACGCAGTATTTT. It is translated as CASSLSLGSGGADTQYF.

V usage is TRBV7-9 and J usage is TRBJ2-5; no clear D. The V end was cut by 1 base, the J end by 5 bases, with 5 bases between. CDR3 length: 12 amino acids. The germline V gene has CDR1 SEHNR and CDR2 FQNEAQ (reference sequence). CDR3 sequence (DNA): TGTGCCAGCAGCTTAGATTCGGAGACCCAGTACTTC. This codes for CASSLDSETQYF.

A few counts support this clone. The chain carries TRBV4-3 and TRBJ2-7; D perhaps matches TRBD2 (6 bases). This CDR3 has 16 residues. Trimming pared 0 bases from V and 0 bases from J, leaving 12 bases between. The germline gives CDR1 LGHNA, CDR2 YSLEER. The CDR3: CASSQDTGAYSYEQYF. The CDR3 DNA reads as TGCGCCAGCAGCCAAGACACGGGAGCGTACTCCTACGAGCAGTACTTC.

This sequence joins TRBV6-1 and TRBJ1-5; the D is unclear. The V gene lost 5 bases and the J gene lost 4 bases, with 6 bases spanning the gap. Per the germline V gene, CDR1 is MNHNS and CDR2 is SASEGT. The CDR3 has 12 residues. The CDR3 is CASSNMNQPQHF. CDR3 coding DNA: TGTGCCAGCAGTAACATGAATCAGCCCCAGCATTTT.

The chain has TRBV6-5 and TRBJ2-3; TRBD1 agrees at 7 bases. Trimming cost V 8 bases and J 5 bases; bases outside gene matches: 7. The CDR3 is made up of 13 amino acids. Germline V CDR1 and CDR2: MNHEY, SVGAGI. CDR3 region: CASGDRAGDTQYF. DNA for the CDR3: TGTGCCAGCGGAGACAGGGCTGGAGATACGCAGTATTTT.

This clone was found a few times. The chain has TRBV6-5 and TRBJ1-2; D not resolved. The CDR3 is made up of 11 amino acids. Per the germline V gene, CDR1 is MNHEY and CDR2 is SVGAGI. The V gene lost 10 bases and the J gene lost 2 bases, with 8 bases spanning the gap. The CDR3 sequence: CATFSNYGYTF. Written as DNA, the CDR3 is TGTGCCACCTTTTCGAACTATGGCTACACCTTC.

CDR3 nucleotide sequence: TGTGCCAGCAGCTTTGGACAGGGGGAGTGGAACACTGAAGCTTTCTTT. It translates to CASSFGQGEWNTEAFF. The V and J genes are TRBV5-4 and TRBJ1-1, with 10 nucleotides matching TRBD1. From germline, CDR1 is SGHNT and CDR2 YYREEE (reference sequence). This CDR3 comprises 16 residues. The V gene end was trimmed by 2 bases and the J gene end by 1 base; junction bases not matched to a gene: 5.

V is TRBV19 and J is TRBJ1-5; D not resolved. V shed 6 bases and J shed 1 base, with 16 bases lying between them. The CDR3 loop spans 16 amino acids. Germline assignment: CDR1 LNHDA and CDR2 SQIVND (reference sequence). CDR3 region: CASRKDSTGSNQPQHF. Written as DNA, the CDR3 is TGTGCCAGTAGAAAAGACTCAACGGGGAGCAATCAGCCCCAGCATTTT.

For this clone: In this CDR3 the conserved last residue, phenylalanine or tryptophan, is missing, so a read error is likely. The chain is built from TRBV6-5 and TRBJ2-3; D call uncertain. CDR3 length equals 14 residues. Looked up from germline, CDR1 is MNHEY and CDR2 is SVGAGI. V lost 6 bases, J lost 1 base, and 11 bases lay in between. The CDR3 region is CASSRNTRTDTQYV. For the CDR3, the DNA is TGTGCCAGCAGCCGGAACACCCGCACAGATACGCAGTATGTT.

This rearrangement joins TRBV6-1 to TRBJ1-5; D unclear. V gave up 2 bases and J gave up 7 bases, with 6 bases separating them. Germline V gives CDR1 MNHNS, CDR2 SASEGT. CDR3 length: 12 residues. CDR3 sequence: CASSELGQPQHF. The DNA for the CDR3 is TGTGCCAGCAGTGAACTGGGCCAGCCCCAGCATTTT.

The V and J genes are TRBV7-3 and TRBJ1-1; 7 bases agree with TRBD1. Per germline, CDR1 SGHTA and CDR2 FQGTGA. The CDR3 covers 15 residues. Unmatched junction bases numbered 6, after V lost 1 base and J lost 4 bases. In DNA form, the CDR3 reads TGTGCCAGCAGCTTAAATGCGGGGACAGCCACTGAAGCTTTCTTT. Translation: CASSLNAGTATEAFF.

The chain couples TRBV28 to TRBJ2-1, with TRBD1 as a possible D gene (5 bases). The germline gives CDR1 MDHEN, CDR2 SYDVKM. The CDR3 is 14 amino acids. Trimming cost V 5 bases and J 7 bases, with 15 bases left between them. The CDR3 DNA reads TGTGCCAGCAGTCCCCCGCAGGGTCGGAATGAGCAGTTCTTC. It yields the protein CASSPPQGRNEQFF.

The chain carries TRBV5-3 and TRBJ2-7; perhaps TRBD1 as D (6 bases). TRBV5-3 is classed as an ORF, of uncertain function. V lost 4 bases and J lost 2, with 16 bases in between. The CDR3 contains 15 residues. CDR3 residues: CARSPGNWGPYEQYF. CDR3 nucleotides: TGTGCCAGAAGCCCGGGGAATTGGGGGCCCTACGAGCAGTACTTC.

The V call is TRBV28, the J call TRBJ1-2, with D tentatively TRBD1 (6 bases). Germline CDR1 MDHEN, CDR2 SYDVKM. V was shortened by 10 bases and J by 2 bases, with 20 bases between the two germline ends. The CDR3 extends over 15 amino acids. The CDR3 here is CATRQAATLNYGYTF. CDR3 DNA sequence: TGTGCCACTCGACAGGCCGCCACGCTGAACTATGGCTACACCTTC.

This clone has only one observation. The rearrangement uses TRBV19 and TRBJ2-7; 7 nucleotides match TRBD2. Germline CDR1 reads LNHDA; CDR2 reads SQIVND (reference sequence). The CDR3 covers 15 residues. After removal of 5 bases from V and 5 bases from J, the junction contained 12 bases not matched to a gene. The CDR3 spells CASSPRGTGGNEQYF. In nucleotides, the CDR3 is TGTGCCAGTAGTCCTAGAGGGACGGGGGGAAACGAGCAGTACTTC.

V gene TRBV14 combines with J gene TRBJ2-1, with no clear D. Per the germline V gene, CDR1 is SGHDN and CDR2 is FVKESK. Trimming took off 0 bases at V and 10 bases at J, with 13 bases between the two ends. CDR3 size: 14 residues. CDR3 protein: CASSQDYRQLEQFF. The CDR3 nucleotides read TGTGCCAGCAGCCAAGATTATCGACAATTAGAGCAGTTCTTC.

This clone came up a few times. The rearrangement links TRBV7-2 to TRBJ1-5; 8 bases are a match to TRBD1. The CDR3 has 13 amino acids. CDR1 is SGHTA and CDR2 is FQGNSA in the germline V gene. Trimming cost V 3 bases and J 5 bases; bases outside gene matches: 0. The CDR3 coding sequence is TGTGCCAGCAGCTTGACAGGGGATCAGCCCCAGCATTTT. The encoded protein is CASSLTGDQPQHF.

Concerning this clone: The conserved phenylalanine or tryptophan normally closing the CDR3 is absent here, so this likely arose from a read error. Because the CDR3's place on the DNA is in doubt, the DNA is left out and the CDR3 is given as listed by TCRdb. The J gene is TRBJ2-7, the V gene TRBV27; the table's D call, TRBD2, has no DNA check behind it. Germline V lookup: CDR1 MNHEY, CDR2 SMNVEV (reference sequence). From its first to its last residue, the CDR3 has 9 amino acids. CDR3 loop: CASSLTKRS.

About this clone: In the same sample, other DNA sequences code for this CDR3. The V call is TRBV28, the J call TRBJ2-1, with no clear D. From germline, CDR1 is MDHEN and CDR2 SYDVKM. This CDR3 has 11 amino acids. V dropped 4 bases and J dropped 7 bases, with 5 bases sitting between them. The CDR3 spells CASSYLNEQFF. In DNA form, the CDR3 reads TGTGCCAGCAGTTACTTAAATGAGCAGTTCTTC. Full variable domain (remainder filled in from reference TRBV28 and TRBJ2-1): DVKVTQSSRYLVKRTGEKVFLECVQDMDHENMFWYRQDPGLGLRLIYFSYDVKMKEKGDIPEGYSVSREKKERFSLILESASTNQTSMYLCASSYLNEQFFGPGTRLTVL.

J is TRBJ2-1 and V is TRBV27; possibly TRBD1 for D (6 bases). Germline V gives CDR1 MNHEY, CDR2 SMNVEV (reference sequence). The CDR3 consists of 13 residues. V gave up 7 bases and J gave up 10 bases, with 17 bases separating them. In nucleotides, the CDR3 is TGTGCCAGCACCTCCGACAGGTCGACGGAGCAGTTCTTC. Translated: CASTSDRSTEQFF.